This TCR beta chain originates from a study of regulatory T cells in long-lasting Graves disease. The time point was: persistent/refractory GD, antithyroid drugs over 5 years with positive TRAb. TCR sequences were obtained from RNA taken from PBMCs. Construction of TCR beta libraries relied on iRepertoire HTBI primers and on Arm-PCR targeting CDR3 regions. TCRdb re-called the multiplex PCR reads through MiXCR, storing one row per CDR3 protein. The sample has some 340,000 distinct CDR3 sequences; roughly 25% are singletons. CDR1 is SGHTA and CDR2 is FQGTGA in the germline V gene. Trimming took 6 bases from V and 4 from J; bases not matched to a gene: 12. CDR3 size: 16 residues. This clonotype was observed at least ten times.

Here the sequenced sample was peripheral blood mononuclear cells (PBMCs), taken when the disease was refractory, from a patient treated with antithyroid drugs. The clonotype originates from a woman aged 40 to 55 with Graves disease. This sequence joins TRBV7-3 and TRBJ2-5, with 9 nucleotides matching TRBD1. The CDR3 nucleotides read TGTGCCAGCAGTCCAACCGGGACAGGGAGCGCAGAGACCCAGTACTTC. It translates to CASSPTGTGSAETQYF.